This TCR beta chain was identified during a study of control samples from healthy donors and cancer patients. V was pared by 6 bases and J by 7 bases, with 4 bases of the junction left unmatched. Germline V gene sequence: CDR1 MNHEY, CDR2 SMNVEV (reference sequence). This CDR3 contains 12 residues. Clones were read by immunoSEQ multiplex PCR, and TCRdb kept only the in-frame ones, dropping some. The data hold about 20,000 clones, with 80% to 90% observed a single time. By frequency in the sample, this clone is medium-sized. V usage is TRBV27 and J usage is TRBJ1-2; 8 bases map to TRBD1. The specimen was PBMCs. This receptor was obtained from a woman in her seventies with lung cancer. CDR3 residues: CASSRTGFGYTF. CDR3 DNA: TGTGCCAGCAGCCGGACAGGGTTTGGCTACACCTTC.